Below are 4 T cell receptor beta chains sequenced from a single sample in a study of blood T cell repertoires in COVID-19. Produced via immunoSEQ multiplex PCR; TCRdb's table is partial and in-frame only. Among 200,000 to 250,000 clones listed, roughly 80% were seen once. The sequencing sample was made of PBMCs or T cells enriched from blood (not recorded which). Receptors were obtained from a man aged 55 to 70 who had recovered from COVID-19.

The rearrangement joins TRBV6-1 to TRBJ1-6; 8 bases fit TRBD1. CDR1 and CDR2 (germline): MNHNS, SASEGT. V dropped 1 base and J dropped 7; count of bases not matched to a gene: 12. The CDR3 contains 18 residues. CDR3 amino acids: CASSEVQYVGQENSPLHF. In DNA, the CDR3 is TGTGCCAGCAGTGAAGTTCAGTATGTGGGACAGGAAAATTCACCCCTCCACTTT.

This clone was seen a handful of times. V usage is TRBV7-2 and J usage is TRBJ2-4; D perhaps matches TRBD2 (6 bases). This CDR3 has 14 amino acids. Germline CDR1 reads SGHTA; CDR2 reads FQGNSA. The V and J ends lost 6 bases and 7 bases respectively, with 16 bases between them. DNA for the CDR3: TGTGCCAGCAGTCCACGGGGGACCAGCAACATTCAGTACTTC. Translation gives CASSPRGTSNIQYF.

The CDR3 region has the DNA TGCGCCAGCAGTCAGGGGGGTAGCGGAGTCCAAGAGACCCAGTACTTC. Its translation: CASSQGGSGVQETQYF. This chain connects TRBV10-2 to TRBJ2-5; D may be TRBD1 (7 bases). The V end lost 5 bases, the J end lost 1 base, and 17 bases lay between the germline ends. The CDR3 is 16 amino acids. Per the germline V gene, CDR1 is WSHSY and CDR2 is SAAADI.

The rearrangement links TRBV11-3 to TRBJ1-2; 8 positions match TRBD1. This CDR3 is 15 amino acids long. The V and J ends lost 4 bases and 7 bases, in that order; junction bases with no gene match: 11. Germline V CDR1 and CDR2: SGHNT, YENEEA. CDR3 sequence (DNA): TGTGCCAGCAGCTCCCTAACAGGGGGTATAAGTGGCTACACCTTC. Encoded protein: CASSSLTGGISGYTF.